Shown below are 20 T cell receptor beta chains from a single sample sequenced in a study of cytomegalovirus exposure and HLA in healthy donors. The primer mix had 60 Vbeta and 13 Jbeta primers. Assay: immunoSEQ multiplex PCR; the TCRdb copy retains only in-frame clones and omits some. Of around 100,000 clones detected, approximately 79% appear once; the ten largest clones hold around a fifth. Sequenced: PBMCs. The origin of the receptors is an older woman in good health and CMV-seropositive.

In DNA, the CDR3 is TGTGCCAGCAGCGTGGCCACAGGGAGTACTACCAACACTGAAGCTTTCTTT. This sequence encodes CASSVATGSTTNTEAFF. The chain has TRBV9 and TRBJ1-1; tentative D call: TRBD1 (6 bases). Per the germline V gene, CDR1 is SGDLS and CDR2 is YYNGEE. The CDR3 totals 17 residues. Trimming pared 2 bases from V and 2 bases from J, leaving 19 bases between.

This chain uses TRBV2 with TRBJ2-3; 9 nucleotides align to TRBD2. Germline values: CDR1 SNHLY, CDR2 FYNNEI. J was trimmed by 6 bases and V by 6 bases; bases with no gene match: 10. The CDR3 totals 15 residues. The CDR3 is CASRLTSGGPDTQYF. DNA for the CDR3: TGTGCCAGCAGATTGACTAGCGGAGGCCCGGATACGCAGTATTTT.

This clone showed up just a few times. The V and J genes are TRBV5-1 and TRBJ1-1; 7 positions agree with TRBD1. The J segment lost 0 bases and the V segment lost 4 bases, leaving 9 bases of the junction unmatched. The CDR3 totals 16 residues. Germline V lookup: CDR1 SGHRS, CDR2 YFSETQ. CDR3 in amino acids: CASSPRQGRLNTEAFF. The CDR3 DNA follows: TGCGCCAGCAGCCCGAGACAGGGTCGGTTGAACACTGAAGCTTTCTTT.

The rearrangement joins TRBV6-6 to TRBJ1-1; weak D call: TRBD1 (6 bases). Per germline, CDR1 MNHNY and CDR2 SVGAGI (reference sequence). Trimming removed 5 bases from V and 0 bases from J, with 13 bases in between. CDR3 length: 15 amino acids. CDR3 nucleotide sequence: TGTGCCAGCAGTGATACAGGGACAATGAACACTGAAGCTTTCTTT. Translating it yields CASSDTGTMNTEAFF.

The V call is TRBV6-5, the J call TRBJ2-3, with 7 bases matching TRBD1. V trimming: 5 bases; J trimming: 0 bases; junction bases outside the gene matches: 5. From germline, CDR1 is MNHEY and CDR2 SVGAGI. This CDR3 comprises 15 residues. The CDR3: CASSGNRGSTDTQYF. The CDR3 DNA is TGTGCCAGCAGTGGAAACAGGGGAAGCACAGATACGCAGTATTTT.

This clone was seen only a few times. The chain has TRBV14 and TRBJ1-3; D not resolved. Trimming pared 1 base from V and 5 bases from J, leaving 6 bases between. Germline assignment: CDR1 SGHDN and CDR2 FVKESK. CDR3 length: 13 amino acids. In DNA, the CDR3 is TGTGCCAGCAGCCAAGGGCACAGAAACACCATATATTTT. Translation: CASSQGHRNTIYF.

This clone was seen only a few times. The sample has other DNA sequences that encode this CDR3 too. The chain links TRBV6-1 to TRBJ1-5; perhaps TRBD1 as D (5 bases). Germline V gene data show CDR1 as MNHNS and CDR2 as SASEGT. V was pared by 7 bases and J by 6 bases, with 19 bases between. The length of the CDR3 is 15 residues. CDR3 amino acids: CASTLGQGSSQPQHF. The CDR3 DNA reads TGTGCCAGCACCTTGGGGCAAGGGTCGAGTCAGCCCCAGCATTTT.

The chain is built from TRBV7-9 and TRBJ1-3; D gene unclear. CDR1 is SEHNR and CDR2 is FQNEAQ in the germline V gene (reference sequence). The CDR3 contains 13 residues. Trimming removed 2 bases from V and 7 bases from J, with 9 bases in between. The CDR3 DNA sequence: TGTGCCAGCAGCTTATCCCCTTCTAACACCATATATTTT. This encodes CASSLSPSNTIYF.

V gene TRBV7-9 combines with J gene TRBJ2-3; weak D call: TRBD1 (5 bases). This CDR3 is 14 amino acids long. CDR1 is SEHNR, CDR2 FQNEAQ, per germline (reference sequence). Trimming stripped 5 bases from V and 3 bases from J, with 12 bases between. CDR3 residues: CASSPETVTDTQYF. The CDR3 bases are TGTGCCAGCAGCCCCGAGACAGTTACAGATACGCAGTATTTT.

This clone was observed a handful of times. The V call is TRBV10-2, the J call TRBJ1-3; D not certain. V gave up 0 bases and J gave up 0 bases, with 9 bases separating them. The CDR3 totals 16 residues. Germline loops: CDR1 WSHSY, CDR2 SAAADI. The DNA of the CDR3 is TGCGCCAGCAGTGAGTCGTTCGGTTTCTCTGGAAACACCATATATTTT. This codes for CASSESFGFSGNTIYF.

The chain combines TRBV11-2 with TRBJ2-1; 10 bases map to TRBD2. Germline loops: CDR1 SGHAT, CDR2 FQNNGV. The V segment lost 3 bases and the J segment 0 bases; nucleotides outside the gene matches: 8. The CDR3 is 18 amino acids. This chain's CDR3 is CASSLEGLAGASYNEQFF. The CDR3, as DNA: TGTGCCAGCAGCTTGGAGGGGCTAGCGGGGGCCTCCTACAATGAGCAGTTCTTC.

In nucleotides, the CDR3 is TGTGCCAGCTCACAGGGACAGGGAATGGGCTACACCTTC. This translates into CASSQGQGMGYTF. This rearrangement joins TRBV18 to TRBJ1-2, with 9 bases lining up with TRBD1. CDR1 and CDR2 from the germline V gene are KGHSH and LQKENI. Trimming at V came to 4 bases and at J to 8 bases, leaving 5 bases not matched to a gene. The CDR3 runs to 13 residues.

The V call is TRBV18, the J call TRBJ2-1; D is perhaps TRBD2 (5 bases). The V end lost 0 bases, the J end lost 0 bases, and 12 bases lay between the germline ends. Germline V CDR1 and CDR2: KGHSH, LQKENI. This CDR3 spans 17 amino acids. CDR3 bases: TGTGCCAGCTCACCACCGGTGATAAGCGGCTCCTACAATGAGCAGTTCTTC. Its protein is CASSPPVISGSYNEQFF.

The chain is built from TRBV11-3 and TRBJ2-3; 9 positions match TRBD2. The length of the CDR3 is 14 residues. V shed 6 bases, J shed 4 bases, and the junction held 5 bases outside the gene matches. Looked up from germline, CDR1 is SGHNT and CDR2 is YENEEA. The DNA of the CDR3 is TGTGCCAGCAGTACTAGCGGGCGTGCAGATACGCAGTATTTT. As protein: CASSTSGRADTQYF.

This chain joins TRBV7-3 and TRBJ2-6; no firm D call. Trimming shortened V by 0 bases and J by 0 bases, and 3 bases separated the two germline ends. Germline V gene data show CDR1 as SGHTA and CDR2 as FQGTGA. This CDR3 has 15 residues. The CDR3 loop reads CASSLTYSGANVLTF. In DNA form, the CDR3 reads TGTGCCAGCAGCTTAACATACTCTGGGGCCAACGTCCTGACTTTC. The variable domain in full, completed from reference TRBV7-3 and TRBJ2-6, reads GAGVSQTPSNKVTEKGKYVELRCDPISGHTALYWYRQSLGQGPEFLIYFQGTGAADDSGLPNDRFFAVRPEGSVSTLKIQRTERGDSAVYLCASSLTYSGANVLTFGAGSRLTVL.

The chain joins TRBV11-2 to TRBJ1-1; TRBD1 matches at 9 bases. In germline, CDR1 is SGHAT, CDR2 FQNNGV. This CDR3 region has 12 residues. V shed 3 bases and J 11 bases; nucleotides not matched to a gene: 4. CDR3 nucleotide sequence: TGTGCCAGCAGCTTCGGGGGGACAGGGGCTTTCTTT. This sequence encodes CASSFGGTGAFF.

This clone has more than one count but fewer than ten. J is TRBJ1-1 and V is TRBV15; tentatively, D is TRBD1 (5 bases). V lost 0 bases and J 0 bases, leaving 17 bases between the germline ends. The CDR3 is made up of 18 amino acids. In germline, CDR1 is LNHNV, CDR2 YYDKDF (reference sequence). CDR3 protein: CATSRDGPFRVLNTEAFF. CDR3 DNA: TGTGCCACCAGCAGAGATGGCCCCTTCAGGGTACTGAACACTGAAGCTTTCTTT.

This clone turned up a few times. The chain employs TRBV7-9 and TRBJ1-5; 7 nucleotides line up with TRBD1. CDR3 length: 17 amino acids. CDR1 SEHNR and CDR2 FQNEAQ come from the germline V gene (reference sequence). V shed 0 bases and J 2 bases; nucleotides not matched to a gene: 7. The CDR3 DNA is TGTGCCAGCAGCTTAGCGGGGACAGAACGAGGCAATCAGCCCCAGCATTTT. It yields the protein CASSLAGTERGNQPQHF.

The chain carries TRBV4-1 and TRBJ2-3, with a weak D call TRBD2 (5 bases). With 1 base removed from V and 15 bases from J, the gap between germline ends came to 17 bases. The CDR3 runs 13 residues. Per germline, CDR1 MGHRA and CDR2 YSYEKL. This chain's CDR3 is CASSQVTRLGAYF. CDR3 sequence (DNA): TGCGCCAGCAGCCAAGTTACCCGCCTGGGAGCATATTTT.

V usage is TRBV6-1 and J usage is TRBJ2-7; TRBD2 agrees at 7 bases. The ends lost 7 bases at V and 10 bases at J; junction bases unmatched: 13. Looked up from germline, CDR1 is MNHNS and CDR2 is SASEGT. The CDR3 has 13 residues. CDR3 sequence reads: CASTFEAGVEQYF. In nucleotides, the CDR3 is TGTGCCAGCACCTTTGAGGCGGGAGTAGAACAGTACTTC.